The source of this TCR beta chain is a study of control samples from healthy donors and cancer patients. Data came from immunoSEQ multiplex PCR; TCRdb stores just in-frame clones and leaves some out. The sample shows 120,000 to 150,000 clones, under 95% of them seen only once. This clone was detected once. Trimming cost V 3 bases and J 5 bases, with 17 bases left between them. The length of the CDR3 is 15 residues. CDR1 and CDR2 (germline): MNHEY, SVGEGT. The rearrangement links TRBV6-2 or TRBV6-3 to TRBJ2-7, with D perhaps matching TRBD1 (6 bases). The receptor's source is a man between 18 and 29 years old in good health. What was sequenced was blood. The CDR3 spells CASSYFMGQRNEQYF. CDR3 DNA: TGTGCCAGCAGTTATTTCATGGGACAACGAAACGAGCAGTACTTC.